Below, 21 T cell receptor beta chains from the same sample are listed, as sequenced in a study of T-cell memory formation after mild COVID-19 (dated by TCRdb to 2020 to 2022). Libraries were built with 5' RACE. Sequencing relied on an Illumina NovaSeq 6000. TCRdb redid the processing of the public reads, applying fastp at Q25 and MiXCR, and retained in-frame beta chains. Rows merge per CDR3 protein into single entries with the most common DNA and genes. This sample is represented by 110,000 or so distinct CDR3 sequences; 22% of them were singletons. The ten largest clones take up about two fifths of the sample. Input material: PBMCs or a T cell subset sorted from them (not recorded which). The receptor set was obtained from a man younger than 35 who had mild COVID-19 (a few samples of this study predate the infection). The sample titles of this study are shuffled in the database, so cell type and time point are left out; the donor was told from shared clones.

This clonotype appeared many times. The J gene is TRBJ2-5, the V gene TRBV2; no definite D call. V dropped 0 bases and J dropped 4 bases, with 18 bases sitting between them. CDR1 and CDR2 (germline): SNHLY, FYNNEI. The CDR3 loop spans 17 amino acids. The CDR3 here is CASSEAQMALAGETQYF. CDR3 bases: TGTGCCAGCAGTGAAGCTCAGATGGCCCTGGCTGGAGAGACCCAGTACTTC.

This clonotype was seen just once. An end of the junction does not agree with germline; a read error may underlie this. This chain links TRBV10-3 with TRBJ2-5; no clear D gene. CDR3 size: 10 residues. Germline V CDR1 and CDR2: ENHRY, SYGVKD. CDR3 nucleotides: TGTGCCATCGGTGAAGAGACCCAGTACTTC. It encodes CAIGEETQYF.

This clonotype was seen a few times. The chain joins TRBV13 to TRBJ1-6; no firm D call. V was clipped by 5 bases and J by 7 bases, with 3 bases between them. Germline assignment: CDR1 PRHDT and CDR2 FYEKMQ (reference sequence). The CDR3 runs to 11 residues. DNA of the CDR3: TGTGCCAGCAGCCTAAATTCACCCCTCCACTTT. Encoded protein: CASSLNSPLHF.

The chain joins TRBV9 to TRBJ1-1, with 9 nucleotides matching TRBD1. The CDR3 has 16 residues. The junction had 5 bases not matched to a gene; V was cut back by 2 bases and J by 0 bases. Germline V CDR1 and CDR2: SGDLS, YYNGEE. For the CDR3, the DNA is TGTGCCAGCAGCGTCCGGGACAGGGATATGAACACTGAAGCTTTCTTT. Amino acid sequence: CASSVRDRDMNTEAFF.

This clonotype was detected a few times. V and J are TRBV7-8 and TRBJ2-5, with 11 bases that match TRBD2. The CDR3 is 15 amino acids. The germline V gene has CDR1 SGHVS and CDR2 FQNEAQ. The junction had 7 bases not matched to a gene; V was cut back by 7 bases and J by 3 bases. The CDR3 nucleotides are TGTGCCAGCATCCTAAGACTAGCGGGGAAAGAGACCCAGTACTTC. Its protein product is CASILRLAGKETQYF.

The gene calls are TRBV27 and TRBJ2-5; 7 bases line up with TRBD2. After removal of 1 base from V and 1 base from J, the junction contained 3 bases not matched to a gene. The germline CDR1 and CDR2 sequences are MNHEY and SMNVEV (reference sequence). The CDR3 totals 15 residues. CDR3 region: CASSLFGGSQETQYF. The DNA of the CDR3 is TGTGCCAGCAGTTTATTCGGGGGGTCCCAAGAGACCCAGTACTTC.

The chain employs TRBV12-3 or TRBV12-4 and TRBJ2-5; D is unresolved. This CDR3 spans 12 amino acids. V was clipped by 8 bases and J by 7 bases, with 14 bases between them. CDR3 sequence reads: CASSPDGRTQYF. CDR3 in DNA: TGTGCCAGCTCCCCCGACGGTCGGACCCAGTACTTC.

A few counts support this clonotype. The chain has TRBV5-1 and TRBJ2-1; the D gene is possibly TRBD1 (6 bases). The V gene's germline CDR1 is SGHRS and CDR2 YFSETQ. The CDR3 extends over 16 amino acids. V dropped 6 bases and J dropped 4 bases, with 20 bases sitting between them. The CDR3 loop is CASKNVLGRGYNEQFF. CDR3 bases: TGCGCCAGCAAAAACGTCTTGGGCAGGGGTTACAATGAGCAGTTCTTC.

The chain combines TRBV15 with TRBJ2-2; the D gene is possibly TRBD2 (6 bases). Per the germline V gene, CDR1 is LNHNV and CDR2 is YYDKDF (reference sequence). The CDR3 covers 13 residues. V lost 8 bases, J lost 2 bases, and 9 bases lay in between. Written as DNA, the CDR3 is TGTGCCACCGGCGGGGAAAACACCGGGGAGCTGTTTTTT. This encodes CATGGENTGELFF.

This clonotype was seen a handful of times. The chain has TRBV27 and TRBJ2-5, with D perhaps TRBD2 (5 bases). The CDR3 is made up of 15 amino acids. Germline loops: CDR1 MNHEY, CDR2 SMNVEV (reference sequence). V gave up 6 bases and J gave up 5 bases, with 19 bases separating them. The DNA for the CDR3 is TGTGCCAGCAGCTTCGGACCCTCCGGACTGGAGACCCAGTACTTC. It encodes CASSFGPSGLETQYF.

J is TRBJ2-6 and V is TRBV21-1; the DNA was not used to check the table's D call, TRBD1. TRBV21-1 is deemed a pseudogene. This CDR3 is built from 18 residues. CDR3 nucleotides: TGTGCCAGCAGGAAATCTACGGGACGCCTCTCTGGGGCCAACGTCCTGACTTTC. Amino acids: CASRKSTGRLSGANVLTF.

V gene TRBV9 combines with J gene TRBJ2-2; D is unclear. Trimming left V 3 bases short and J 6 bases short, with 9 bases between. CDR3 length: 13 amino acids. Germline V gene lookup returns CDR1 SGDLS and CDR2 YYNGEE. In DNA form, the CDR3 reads TGTGCCAGCAGCGGTGACATCCCCGGGGAGCTGTTTTTT. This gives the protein CASSGDIPGELFF.

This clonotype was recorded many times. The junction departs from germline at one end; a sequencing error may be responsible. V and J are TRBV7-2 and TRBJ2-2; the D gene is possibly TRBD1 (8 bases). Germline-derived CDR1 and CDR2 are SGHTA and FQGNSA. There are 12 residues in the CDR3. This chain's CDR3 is CASSRNRGGLFF. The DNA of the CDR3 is TGTGCCAGCAGCCGTAACAGGGGGGGGCTGTTTTTT.

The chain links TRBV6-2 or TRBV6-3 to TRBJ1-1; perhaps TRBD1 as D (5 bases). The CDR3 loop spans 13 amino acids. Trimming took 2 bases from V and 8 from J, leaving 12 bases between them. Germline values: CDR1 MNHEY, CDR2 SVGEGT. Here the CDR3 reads CASSYQDGGEAFF. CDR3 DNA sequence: TGTGCCAGCAGTTACCAGGACGGGGGGGAAGCTTTCTTT.

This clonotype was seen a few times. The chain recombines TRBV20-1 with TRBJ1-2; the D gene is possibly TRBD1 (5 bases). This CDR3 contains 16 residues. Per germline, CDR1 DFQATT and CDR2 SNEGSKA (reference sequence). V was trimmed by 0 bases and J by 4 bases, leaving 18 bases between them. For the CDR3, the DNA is TGCAGTGCTAGAGATCAGGGCAGGCCTTGGGGCTATGGCTACACCTTC. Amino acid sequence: CSARDQGRPWGYGYTF.

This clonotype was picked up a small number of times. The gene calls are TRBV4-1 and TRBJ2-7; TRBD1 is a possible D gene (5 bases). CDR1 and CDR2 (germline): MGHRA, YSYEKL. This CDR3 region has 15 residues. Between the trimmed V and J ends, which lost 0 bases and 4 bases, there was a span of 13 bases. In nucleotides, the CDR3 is TGCGCCAGCAGCCAAGATGCAGGGAAGCTTTACGAGCAGTACGTC. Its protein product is CASSQDAGKLYEQYV.

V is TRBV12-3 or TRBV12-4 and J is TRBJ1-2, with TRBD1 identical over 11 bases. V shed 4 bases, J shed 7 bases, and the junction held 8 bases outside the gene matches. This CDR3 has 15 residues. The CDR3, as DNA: TGTGCCAGCAGTTCGGACAGGGGGCCTAGACTTGGCTACACCTTC. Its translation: CASSSDRGPRLGYTF.

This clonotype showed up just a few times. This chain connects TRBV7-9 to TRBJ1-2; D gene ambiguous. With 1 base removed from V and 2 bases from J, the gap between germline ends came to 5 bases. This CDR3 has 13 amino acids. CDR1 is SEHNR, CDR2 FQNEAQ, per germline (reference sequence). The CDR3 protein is CASSLDLNYGYTF. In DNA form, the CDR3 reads TGTGCCAGCAGCTTAGACCTCAACTATGGCTACACCTTC.

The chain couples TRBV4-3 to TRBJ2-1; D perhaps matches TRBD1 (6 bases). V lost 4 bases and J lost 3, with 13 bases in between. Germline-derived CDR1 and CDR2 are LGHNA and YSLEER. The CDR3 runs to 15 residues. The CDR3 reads CASSPTDSGYNEQFF. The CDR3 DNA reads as TGCGCCAGCAGCCCCACGGACAGTGGCTACAATGAGCAGTTCTTC.

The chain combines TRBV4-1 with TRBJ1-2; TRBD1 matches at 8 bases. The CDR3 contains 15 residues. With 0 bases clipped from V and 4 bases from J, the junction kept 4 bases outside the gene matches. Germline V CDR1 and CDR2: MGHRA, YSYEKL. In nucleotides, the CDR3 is TGCGCCAGCAGCCAAGAGGGGACAGGCGGCTATGGCTACACCTTC. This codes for CASSQEGTGGYGYTF.

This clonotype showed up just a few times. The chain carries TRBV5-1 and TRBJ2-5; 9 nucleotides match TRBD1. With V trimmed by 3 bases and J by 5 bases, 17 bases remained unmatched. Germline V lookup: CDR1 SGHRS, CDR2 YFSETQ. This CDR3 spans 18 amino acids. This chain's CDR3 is CASSSLGFGTGPRETQYF. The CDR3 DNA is TGCGCCAGCAGCTCCCTTGGCTTCGGGACAGGGCCCCGGGAGACCCAGTACTTC.